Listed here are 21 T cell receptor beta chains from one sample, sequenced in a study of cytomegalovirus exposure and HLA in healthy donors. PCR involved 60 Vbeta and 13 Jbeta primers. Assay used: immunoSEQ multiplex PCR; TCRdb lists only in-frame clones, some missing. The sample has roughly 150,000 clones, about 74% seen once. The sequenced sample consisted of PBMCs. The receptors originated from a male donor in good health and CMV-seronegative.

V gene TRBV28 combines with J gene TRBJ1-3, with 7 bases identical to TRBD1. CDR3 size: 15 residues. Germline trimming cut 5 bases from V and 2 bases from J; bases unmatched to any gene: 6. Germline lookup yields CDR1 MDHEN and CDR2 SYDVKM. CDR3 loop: CASSTQGGPGNTIYF. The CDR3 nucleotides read TGTGCCAGCAGTACCCAGGGGGGTCCTGGAAACACCATATATTTT.

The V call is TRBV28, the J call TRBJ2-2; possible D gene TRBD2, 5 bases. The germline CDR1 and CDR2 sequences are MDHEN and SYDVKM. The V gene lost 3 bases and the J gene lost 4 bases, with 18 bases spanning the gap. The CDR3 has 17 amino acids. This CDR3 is CASSFGHYREITGELFF. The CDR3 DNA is TGTGCCAGCAGTTTTGGGCATTATCGGGAAATCACCGGGGAGCTGTTTTTT.

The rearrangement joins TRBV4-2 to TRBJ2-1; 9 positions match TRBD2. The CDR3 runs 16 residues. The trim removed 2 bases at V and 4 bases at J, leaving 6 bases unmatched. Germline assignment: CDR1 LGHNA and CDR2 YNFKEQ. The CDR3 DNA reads TGTGCCAGCAGCCAATTCCTAGCGGGGACGTACAATGAGCAGTTCTTC. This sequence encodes CASSQFLAGTYNEQFF.

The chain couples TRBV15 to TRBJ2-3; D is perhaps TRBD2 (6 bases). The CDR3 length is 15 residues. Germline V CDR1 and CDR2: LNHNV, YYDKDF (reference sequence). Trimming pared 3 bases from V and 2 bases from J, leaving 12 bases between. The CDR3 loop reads CATSSIADHTDTQYF. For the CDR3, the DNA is TGTGCCACCAGCAGTATAGCGGATCACACAGATACGCAGTATTTT.

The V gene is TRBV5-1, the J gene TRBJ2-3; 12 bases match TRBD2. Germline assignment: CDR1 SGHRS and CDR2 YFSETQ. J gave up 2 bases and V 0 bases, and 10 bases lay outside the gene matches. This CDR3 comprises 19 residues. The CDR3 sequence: CASSLVPSGRAAPTDTQYF. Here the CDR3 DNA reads TGCGCCAGCAGCTTGGTTCCTAGCGGGAGGGCCGCGCCCACAGATACGCAGTATTTT.

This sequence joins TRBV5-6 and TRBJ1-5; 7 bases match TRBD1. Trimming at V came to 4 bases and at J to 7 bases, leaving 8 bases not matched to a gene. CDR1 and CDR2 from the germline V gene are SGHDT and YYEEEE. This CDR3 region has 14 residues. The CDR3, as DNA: TGTGCCAGCAGCCAGCAGGGGGTTTGGCAGCCCCAGCATTTT. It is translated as CASSQQGVWQPQHF.

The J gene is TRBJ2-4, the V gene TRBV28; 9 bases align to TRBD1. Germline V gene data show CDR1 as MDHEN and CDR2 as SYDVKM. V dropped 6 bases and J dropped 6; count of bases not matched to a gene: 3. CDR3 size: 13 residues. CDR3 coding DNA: TGTGCCAGCAGGGGACAGGGTGGAAACATTCAGTACTTC. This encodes CASRGQGGNIQYF.

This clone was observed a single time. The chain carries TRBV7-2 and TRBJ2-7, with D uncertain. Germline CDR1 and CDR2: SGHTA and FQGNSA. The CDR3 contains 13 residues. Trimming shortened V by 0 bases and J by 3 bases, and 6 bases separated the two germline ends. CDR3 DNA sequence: TGTGCCAGCAGCTTAGCTACGGGCTACGAGCAGTACTTC. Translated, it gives CASSLATGYEQYF.

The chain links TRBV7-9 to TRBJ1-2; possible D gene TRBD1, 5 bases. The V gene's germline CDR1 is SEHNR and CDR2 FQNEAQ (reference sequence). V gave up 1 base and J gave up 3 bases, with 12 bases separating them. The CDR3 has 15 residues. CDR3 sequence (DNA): TGTGCCAGCAGCTTAGGGCTTATCAGGGACTATGGCTACACCTTC. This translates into CASSLGLIRDYGYTF.

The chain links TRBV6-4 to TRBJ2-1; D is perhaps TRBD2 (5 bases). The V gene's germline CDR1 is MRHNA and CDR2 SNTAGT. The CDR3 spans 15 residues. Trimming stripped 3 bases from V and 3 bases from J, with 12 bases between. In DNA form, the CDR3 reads TGTGCCAGCAGTGAGGGCAGCGGCCGCTACAATGAGCAGTTCTTC. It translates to CASSEGSGRYNEQFF.

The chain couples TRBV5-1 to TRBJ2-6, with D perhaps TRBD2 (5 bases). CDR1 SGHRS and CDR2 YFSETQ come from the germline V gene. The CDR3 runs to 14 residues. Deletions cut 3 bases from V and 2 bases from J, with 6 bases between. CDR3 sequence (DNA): TGCGCCAGCAGCTGGGGAGCTGGGGCCAACGTCCTGACTTTC. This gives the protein CASSWGAGANVLTF.

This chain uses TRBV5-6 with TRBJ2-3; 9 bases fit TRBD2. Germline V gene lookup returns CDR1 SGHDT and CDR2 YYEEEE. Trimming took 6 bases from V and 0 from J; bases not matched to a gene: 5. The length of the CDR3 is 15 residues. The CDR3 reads CASITTSGSTDTQYF. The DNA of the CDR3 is TGTGCCAGCATCACGACTAGCGGTAGCACAGATACGCAGTATTTT.

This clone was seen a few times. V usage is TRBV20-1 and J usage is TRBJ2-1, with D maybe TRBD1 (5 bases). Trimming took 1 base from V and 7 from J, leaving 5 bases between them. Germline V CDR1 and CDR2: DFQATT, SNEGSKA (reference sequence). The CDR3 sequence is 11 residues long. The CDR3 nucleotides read TGCAGTGCTAGAGGACAGAATGAGCAGTTCTTC. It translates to CSARGQNEQFF.

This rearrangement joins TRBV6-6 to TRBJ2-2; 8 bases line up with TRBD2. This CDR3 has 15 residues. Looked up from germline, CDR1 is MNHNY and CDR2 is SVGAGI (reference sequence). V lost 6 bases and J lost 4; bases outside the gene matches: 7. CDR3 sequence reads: CASRISGASTGELFF. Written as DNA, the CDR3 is TGTGCCAGCAGGATTAGCGGGGCTTCCACCGGGGAGCTGTTTTTT.

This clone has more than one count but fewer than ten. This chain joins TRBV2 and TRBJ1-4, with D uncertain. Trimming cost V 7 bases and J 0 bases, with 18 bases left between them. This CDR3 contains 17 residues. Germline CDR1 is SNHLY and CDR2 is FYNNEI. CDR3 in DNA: TGTGCCAGCACCACGAGGACGGGATCCTCAACTAATGAAAAACTGTTTTTT. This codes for CASTTRTGSSTNEKLFF.

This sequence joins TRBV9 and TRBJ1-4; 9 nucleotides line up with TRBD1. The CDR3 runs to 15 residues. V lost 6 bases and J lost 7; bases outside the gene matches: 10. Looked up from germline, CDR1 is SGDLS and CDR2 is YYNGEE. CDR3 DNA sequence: TGTGCCAGCAACCGGGGCGGGACAGGGATTGAAAAACTGTTTTTT. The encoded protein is CASNRGGTGIEKLFF.

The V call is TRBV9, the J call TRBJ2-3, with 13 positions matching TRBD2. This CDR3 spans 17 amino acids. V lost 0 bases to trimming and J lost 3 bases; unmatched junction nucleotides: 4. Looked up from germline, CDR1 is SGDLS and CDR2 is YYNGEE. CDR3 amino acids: CASSVEETSGRTDTQYF. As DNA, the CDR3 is TGTGCCAGCAGCGTAGAGGAGACTAGCGGGAGGACAGATACGCAGTATTTT.

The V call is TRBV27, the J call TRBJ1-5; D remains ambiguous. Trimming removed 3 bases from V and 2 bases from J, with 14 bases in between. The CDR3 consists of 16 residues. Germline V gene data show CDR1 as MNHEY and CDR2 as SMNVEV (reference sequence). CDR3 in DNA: TGTGCCAGCAGTTTTGGAGGGTTTGGGGGCAATCAGCCCCAGCATTTT. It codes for CASSFGGFGGNQPQHF.

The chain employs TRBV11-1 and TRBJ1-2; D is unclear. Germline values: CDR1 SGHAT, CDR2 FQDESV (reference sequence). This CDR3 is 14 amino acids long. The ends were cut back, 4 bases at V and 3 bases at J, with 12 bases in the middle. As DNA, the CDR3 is TGTGCCAGCAGCTCGGGTCCCGAGGACTATGGCTACACCTTC. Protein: CASSSGPEDYGYTF.

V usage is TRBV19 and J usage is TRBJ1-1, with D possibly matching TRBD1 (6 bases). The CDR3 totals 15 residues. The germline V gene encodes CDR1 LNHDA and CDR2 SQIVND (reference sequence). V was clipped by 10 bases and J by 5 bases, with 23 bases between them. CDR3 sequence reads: CATLLRTAKITEAFF. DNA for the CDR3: TGTGCCACCCTACTCAGGACAGCGAAGATAACTGAAGCTTTCTTT.

The CDR3 coding sequence is TGTGCCAGCAGTGGCAGTGGGGGGGGGCGAGAGCAGTACTTC. It encodes CASSGSGGGREQYF. The V call is TRBV9, the J call TRBJ2-7; tentatively, D is TRBD2 (7 bases). In germline, CDR1 is SGDLS, CDR2 YYNGEE. The CDR3 runs 14 residues. Deletions cut 5 bases from V and 7 bases from J, with 19 bases between.